One sample yielded the 32 T cell receptor beta chains listed below, sequenced in a study of tumour-infiltrating T cells in Burkitt lymphoma. TCRdb keeps only in-frame clones here, not all; method: immunoSEQ multiplex PCR. This table has over a thousand clones, about 16% appearing once. The specimen sequenced was tumor tissue. The receptors were sampled from a human donor with Burkitt lymphoma.

This clone was seen a handful of times. The chain uses TRBV7-2 and TRBJ1-1; a weak D match, TRBD1 (6 bases). Germline CDR1 is SGHTA and CDR2 is FQGNSA. Trimming left V 4 bases short and J 5 bases short, with 14 bases between. This CDR3 contains 14 residues. The CDR3 bases are TGTGCCAGCAGCTCTCAGGGAAGGGGGACTGAAGCTTTCTTT. Translating it yields CASSSQGRGTEAFF.

A few counts support this clone. The chain joins TRBV5-1 to TRBJ1-2; TRBD1 matches at 10 bases. The germline gives CDR1 SGHRS, CDR2 YFSETQ. J gave up 4 bases and V 2 bases, and 8 bases lay outside the gene matches. The CDR3 runs 16 residues. The CDR3 is CASSLEGDRGGYGYTF. CDR3 sequence (DNA): TGCGCCAGCAGCTTAGAGGGGGACAGGGGAGGCTATGGCTACACCTTC.

This clone appeared once. This chain links TRBV9 with TRBJ1-1, with no clear D. Per germline, CDR1 SGDLS and CDR2 YYNGEE. The CDR3 sequence is 11 residues long. V was pared by 4 bases and J by 8 bases, with 9 bases between. CDR3: CASSPSLEAFF. The CDR3 region has the DNA TGTGCCAGCAGCCCCTCCTTGGAAGCTTTCTTT.

This clone was picked up a small number of times. The chain joins TRBV6-6 to TRBJ1-2; D is unclear. Trimming removed 4 bases from V and 6 bases from J, with 3 bases in between. CDR1 is MNHNY, CDR2 SVGAGI, per germline (reference sequence). This CDR3 is 10 amino acids long. The CDR3 DNA follows: TGTGCCAGCAGTTTTGATGGCTACACCTTC. Encoded protein: CASSFDGYTF.

The V and J genes are TRBV12-5 and TRBJ1-2, with D possibly TRBD1 on 5 matching bases. The ends were cut back, 4 bases at V and 5 bases at J, with 14 bases in the middle. CDR3 length equals 14 residues. From germline, CDR1 is LGHNT and CDR2 FRNRAP. The CDR3 DNA follows: TGTGCTAGTGGTTGGGGACTTCCAACTTATGGCTACACCTTC. Protein sequence: CASGWGLPTYGYTF.

In its sample, this clone was seen a few times. This chain links TRBV10-1 with TRBJ2-3; D perhaps matches TRBD1 (5 bases). V lost 9 bases and J lost 2, with 12 bases in between. Germline V CDR1 and CDR2: WNHNN, SYGVQD (reference sequence). The CDR3 spans 13 residues. CDR3 sequence: CASPGLSTDTQYF. CDR3 bases: TGCGCCAGTCCAGGGTTGTCCACAGATACGCAGTATTTT.

The table lists this clone with a few counts. The chain employs TRBV5-6 and TRBJ2-7; 9 bases line up with TRBD1. Germline V gene lookup returns CDR1 SGHDT and CDR2 YYEEEE. This CDR3 contains 15 residues. V was pared by 4 bases and J by 1 base, with 6 bases of the junction left unmatched. CDR3 region: CASSAPGQGSYEQYV. CDR3 nucleotides: TGTGCCAGCAGCGCACCGGGACAGGGATCCTACGAGCAGTACGTC.

This clone was observed a handful of times. This chain joins TRBV11-1 and TRBJ2-6, with D maybe TRBD2 (6 bases). This CDR3 has 18 residues. The V and J ends lost 1 base and 2 bases respectively, with 15 bases between them. Looked up from germline, CDR1 is SGHAT and CDR2 is FQDESV (reference sequence). CDR3 in DNA: TGTGCCAGCAGCTTAGTGGGCAGGGACTTAGCTGGGGCCAACGTCCTGACTTTC. It codes for CASSLVGRDLAGANVLTF.

By its share, this clone is large. The chain couples TRBV5-4 to TRBJ2-2; the match to TRBD2 covers 10 bases. CDR1 SGHNT and CDR2 YYREEE come from the germline V gene (reference sequence). CDR3 length equals 16 residues. Trimming cost V 2 bases and J 6 bases; bases outside gene matches: 7. This CDR3 is CASSLSGGAVAGELFF. The CDR3 bases are TGTGCCAGCAGCTTAAGCGGGGGGGCCGTCGCCGGGGAGCTGTTTTTT.

The chain employs TRBV27 and TRBJ2-3; D is uncertain. The CDR3 spans 10 residues. Between the trimmed V and J ends, which lost 10 bases and 1 base, there was a span of 3 bases. Germline V gene sequence: CDR1 MNHEY, CDR2 SMNVEV (reference sequence). CDR3 residues: CATGTDTQYF. The CDR3 coding sequence is TGTGCCACCGGCACAGATACGCAGTATTTT.

This clone was recorded a few times. The chain employs TRBV19 and TRBJ2-1; D perhaps matches TRBD2 (7 bases). V lost 0 bases and J lost 2, with 14 bases in between. Germline assignment: CDR1 LNHDA and CDR2 SQIVND (reference sequence). This CDR3 is 17 amino acids long. Here the CDR3 reads CASSIENWGGPYNEQFF. For the CDR3, the DNA is TGTGCCAGTAGTATAGAGAATTGGGGGGGCCCCTACAATGAGCAGTTCTTC. Based on the CDR3 plus reference TRBV19 and TRBJ2-1, the full variable domain is DGGITQSPKYLFRKEGQNVTLSCEQNLNHDAMYWYRQDPGQGLRLIYYSQIVNDFQKGDIAEGYSVSREKKESFPLTVTSAQKNPTAFYLCASSIENWGGPYNEQFFGPGTRLTVL.

The chain is built from TRBV7-9 and TRBJ1-6; maybe TRBD1 (6 bases). CDR1 SEHNR and CDR2 FQNEAQ come from the germline V gene (reference sequence). Trimming cost V 5 bases and J 8 bases, with 13 bases left between them. The length of the CDR3 is 14 residues. The CDR3 is CASSGQGMDSPLHF. The CDR3 DNA reads as TGTGCCAGCAGCGGTCAGGGGATGGATTCACCCCTCCACTTT.

This clone has just a few counts. The rearrangement links TRBV15 to TRBJ2-1; D unclear. The CDR3 contains 15 residues. Germline V gene lookup returns CDR1 LNHNV and CDR2 YYDKDF (reference sequence). Trimming removed 3 bases from V and 0 bases from J, with 9 bases in between. The CDR3 loop is CATSRAWPSYNEQFF. The CDR3 coding sequence is TGTGCCACCAGCAGGGCTTGGCCCTCCTACAATGAGCAGTTCTTC.

The chain is built from TRBV7-9 and TRBJ1-1; possible D gene TRBD1, 6 bases. Germline V lookup: CDR1 SEHNR, CDR2 FQNEAQ (reference sequence). This CDR3 contains 16 residues. The V end was cut by 5 bases, the J end by 1 base, with 17 bases between. The CDR3 sequence: CASSALGQRENTEAFF. The CDR3 DNA reads as TGTGCCAGCAGCGCCCTAGGACAGAGAGAGAACACTGAAGCTTTCTTT. Full variable domain (rest looked up from reference TRBV7-9 and TRBJ1-1): DTGVSQNPRHKITKRGQNVTFRCDPISEHNRLYWYRQTLGQGPEFLTYFQNEAQLEKSRLLSDRFSAERPKGSFSTLEIQRTEQGDSAMYLCASSALGQRENTEAFFGQGTRLTVV.

V usage is TRBV4-1 and J usage is TRBJ2-3; a possible D gene is TRBD1 (6 bases). This CDR3 spans 18 amino acids. Trimming shortened V by 2 bases and J by 0 bases, and 18 bases separated the two germline ends. Germline V gives CDR1 MGHRA, CDR2 YSYEKL. CDR3 sequence (DNA): TGCGCCAGCAGCCAACAATCAAGGGACATAACTAGCACAGATACGCAGTATTTT. Encoded protein: CASSQQSRDITSTDTQYF.

The rearrangement uses TRBV6-1 and TRBJ1-1; the D is unclear. The CDR3 extends over 10 amino acids. Germline V gives CDR1 MNHNS, CDR2 SASEGT. V was trimmed by 7 bases and J by 6 bases, leaving 6 bases between them. The CDR3 region has the DNA TGTGCCAGCAAAGATCCTGAAGCTTTCTTT. This encodes CASKDPEAFF.

The genes are TRBV18 and TRBJ2-1, with D tentatively TRBD2 (5 bases). Germline V CDR1 and CDR2: KGHSH, LQKENI. V gave up 6 bases and J gave up 4 bases, with 10 bases separating them. The CDR3 sequence is 13 residues long. The CDR3 region has the DNA TGTGCCAGCTCCCAAGCGGAATACAATGAGCAGTTCTTC. Its translation: CASSQAEYNEQFF.

The rearrangement links TRBV29-1 to TRBJ1-1, with 8 bases identical to TRBD1. CDR1 is SQVTM and CDR2 is ANQGSEA in the germline V gene. After removal of 6 bases from V and 3 bases from J, the junction contained 6 bases not matched to a gene. This CDR3 region has 13 residues. This CDR3 is CSVYQGAHTEAFF. As DNA, the CDR3 is TGCAGCGTATACCAGGGGGCGCACACTGAAGCTTTCTTT.

In this sample, this clone turned up a few times. The chain has TRBV4-2 and TRBJ1-1; weak D call: TRBD1 (5 bases). This CDR3 has 16 residues. Trimming took 0 bases from V and 2 from J, leaving 13 bases between them. Germline V gene data show CDR1 as LGHNA and CDR2 as YNFKEQ. CDR3 in amino acids: CASSQDLQGLNTEAFF. CDR3 coding DNA: TGTGCCAGCAGCCAAGATTTGCAGGGACTAAACACTGAAGCTTTCTTT.

The V call is TRBV5-1, the J call TRBJ1-1; 7 bases agree with TRBD1. Germline CDR1 reads SGHRS; CDR2 reads YFSETQ. CDR3 size: 15 residues. The V and J ends lost 5 bases and 0 bases, in that order; junction bases with no gene match: 7. The CDR3 DNA is TGCGCCAGCAGAACTGGACAGGCAATGAACACTGAAGCTTTCTTT. This gives the protein CASRTGQAMNTEAFF.

The chain has TRBV5-5 and TRBJ1-1; D call uncertain. The ends were cut back, 1 base at V and 1 base at J, with 5 bases in the middle. Germline CDR1 and CDR2: SGHKS and YYEKEE (reference sequence). This CDR3 is built from 13 residues. Here the CDR3 reads CASSLTENTEAFF. The CDR3 DNA reads as TGTGCCAGCAGCTTGACAGAGAACACTGAAGCTTTCTTT.

This clone was counted a single time. CDR3 nucleotide sequence: TGTGCCAGCAGTGAAGCTAGTGGCAATCAGCCCCAGCATTTT. It yields the protein CASSEASGNQPQHF. The genes are TRBV6-1 and TRBJ1-5; D is unresolved. Trimming pared 0 bases from V and 2 bases from J, leaving 5 bases between. This CDR3 has 14 amino acids. The V gene's germline CDR1 is MNHNS and CDR2 SASEGT.

This clone was seen only a few times. The rearrangement links TRBV18 to TRBJ2-1; D uncertain. The CDR3 has 16 residues. CDR1 KGHSH and CDR2 LQKENI come from the germline V gene. V dropped 1 base and J dropped 5 bases, with 15 bases sitting between them. The CDR3 DNA is TGTGCCAGCTCACCACAGGGTGGGATCGTACACAATGAGCAGTTCTTC. This gives the protein CASSPQGGIVHNEQFF.

The CDR3 DNA sequence: TGTGCCAGTAGCTGGACCTCTTATAATTCACCCCTCCACTTT. Residues: CASSWTSYNSPLHF. V is TRBV19 and J is TRBJ1-6; D is uncertain. Per the germline V gene, CDR1 is LNHDA and CDR2 is SQIVND (reference sequence). Trimming removed 6 bases at V and 4 bases at J, with 10 bases between. This CDR3 region has 14 residues. Complete variable domain (other parts from reference TRBV19 and TRBJ1-6): DGGITQSPKYLFRKEGQNVTLSCEQNLNHDAMYWYRQDPGQGLRLIYYSQIVNDFQKGDIAEGYSVSREKKESFPLTVTSAQKNPTAFYLCASSWTSYNSPLHFGNGTRLTVT.

This chain links TRBV15 with TRBJ2-3; TRBD1 matches 8 bases. The CDR3 is 14 amino acids. Germline lookup yields CDR1 LNHNV and CDR2 YYDKDF (reference sequence). The V gene end was trimmed by 8 bases and the J gene end by 1 base; junction bases not matched to a gene: 5. CDR3 sequence: CATRWGQGTDTQYF. The CDR3 DNA follows: TGTGCCACCCGGTGGGGACAGGGCACAGATACGCAGTATTTT.

The chain is built from TRBV6-6 and TRBJ1-3; D is ambiguous. CDR3 length: 13 residues. Germline V gene data show CDR1 as MNHNY and CDR2 as SVGAGI (reference sequence). The V end lost 5 bases, the J end lost 5 bases, and 10 bases lay between the germline ends. CDR3 protein: CASSTGSRNTIYF. The CDR3 DNA reads TGTGCCAGCAGTACCGGCAGCCGAAACACCATATATTTT.

The genes are TRBV6-1 and TRBJ2-3, with 9 positions matching TRBD2. The CDR3 is 18 amino acids. Germline V gives CDR1 MNHNS, CDR2 SASEGT. V was pared by 4 bases and J by 5 bases, with 16 bases of the junction left unmatched. CDR3 sequence (DNA): TGTGCCAGCAGTGCTCCCTTAGCGGGGGCCAAAACCAAAGATACGCAGTATTTT. This gives the protein CASSAPLAGAKTKDTQYF.

This clone was recorded a few times. The rearrangement links TRBV9 to TRBJ1-2; D uncertain. The ends were cut back, 0 bases at V and 6 bases at J, with 15 bases in the middle. This CDR3 has 15 amino acids. CDR1 is SGDLS and CDR2 is YYNGEE in the germline V gene. CDR3 region: CASSVAHGDLDGYTF. In nucleotides, the CDR3 is TGTGCCAGCAGCGTAGCTCACGGGGATTTGGATGGCTACACCTTC. Full variable domain (remainder filled in from reference TRBV9 and TRBJ1-2): DSGVTQTPKHLITATGQRVTLRCSPRSGDLSVYWYQQSLDQGLQFLIQYYNGEERAKGNILERFSAQQFPDLHSELNLSSLELGDSALYFCASSVAHGDLDGYTFGSGTRLTVV.

The CDR3 reads CASSLRVRNTEAFF. As DNA, the CDR3 is TGTGCCAGCAGCTTGCGGGTGAGGAACACTGAAGCTTTCTTT. The chain employs TRBV5-6 and TRBJ1-1, with no clear D. The ends were cut back, 1 base at V and 1 base at J, with 8 bases in the middle. This CDR3 is 14 amino acids long. CDR1 is SGHDT, CDR2 YYEEEE, per germline.

The V gene is TRBV4-3, the J gene TRBJ1-1; weak D call: TRBD1 (5 bases). The CDR3 has 18 amino acids. With 6 bases removed from V and 1 base from J, the gap between germline ends came to 24 bases. Per germline, CDR1 LGHNA and CDR2 YSLEER. CDR3 protein: CASSPIWGATAGNTEAFF. CDR3 DNA: TGCGCCAGCAGTCCAATCTGGGGCGCGACAGCCGGGAACACTGAAGCTTTCTTT.

This sequence joins TRBV10-3 and TRBJ1-2, with TRBD1 matching over 11 bases. Unmatched junction bases numbered 6, after V lost 3 bases and J lost 3 bases. The CDR3 spans 16 residues. Germline V lookup: CDR1 ENHRY, CDR2 SYGVKD. The CDR3 coding sequence is TGTGCCATCAGTGAAGGACAGGGGGCGGTTCACTATGGCTACACCTTC. It translates to CAISEGQGAVHYGYTF.

The chain joins TRBV4-1 to TRBJ1-4; D not resolved. This CDR3 region has 15 residues. V was clipped by 5 bases and J by 0 bases, with 10 bases between them. In germline, CDR1 is MGHRA, CDR2 YSYEKL. CDR3 in DNA: TGCGCCAGCAGCGGCATAGCAGCAACTAATGAAAAACTGTTTTTT. It is translated as CASSGIAATNEKLFF.